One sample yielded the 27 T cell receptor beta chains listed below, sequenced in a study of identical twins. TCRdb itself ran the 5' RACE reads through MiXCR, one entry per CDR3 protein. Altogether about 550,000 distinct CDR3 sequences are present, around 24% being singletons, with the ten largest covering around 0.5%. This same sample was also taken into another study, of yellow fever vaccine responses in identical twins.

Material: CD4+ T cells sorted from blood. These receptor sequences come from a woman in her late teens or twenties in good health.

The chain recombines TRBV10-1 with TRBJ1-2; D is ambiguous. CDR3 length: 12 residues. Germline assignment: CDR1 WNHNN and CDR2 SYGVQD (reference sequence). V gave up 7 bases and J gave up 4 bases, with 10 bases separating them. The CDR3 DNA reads TGCGCCAGCAATGGGCAGTTCTATGGCTACACCTTC. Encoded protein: CASNGQFYGYTF.

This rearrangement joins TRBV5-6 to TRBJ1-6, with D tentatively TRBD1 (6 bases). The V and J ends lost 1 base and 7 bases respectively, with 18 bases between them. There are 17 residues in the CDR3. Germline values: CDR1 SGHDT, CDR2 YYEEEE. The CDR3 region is CASSLFPPTGANSPLHF. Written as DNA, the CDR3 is TGTGCCAGCAGCTTGTTCCCCCCAACGGGGGCCAATTCACCCCTCCACTTT. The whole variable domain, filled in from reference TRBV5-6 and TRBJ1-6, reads DAGVTQSPTHLIKTRGQQVTLRCSPKSGHDTVSWYQQALGQGPQFIFQYYEEEERQRGNFPDRFSGHQFPNYSSELNVNALLLGDSALYLCASSLFPPTGANSPLHFGNGTRLTVT.

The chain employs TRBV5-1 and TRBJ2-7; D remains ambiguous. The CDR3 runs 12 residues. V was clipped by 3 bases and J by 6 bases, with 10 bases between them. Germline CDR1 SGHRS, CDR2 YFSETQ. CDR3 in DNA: TGCGCCAGCAGCTCCAGCCCCTGCGAGCAGTACGTC. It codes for CASSSSPCEQYV.

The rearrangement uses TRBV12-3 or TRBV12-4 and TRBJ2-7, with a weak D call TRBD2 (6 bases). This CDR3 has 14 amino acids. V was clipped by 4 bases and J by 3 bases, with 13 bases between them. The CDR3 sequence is CASSSRDSFYEQYF. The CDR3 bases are TGTGCCAGCAGTTCCCGGGACTCCTTCTACGAGCAGTACTTC.

CDR3 in amino acids: CASSQEGATGNTIYF. For the CDR3, the DNA is TGCGCCAGCAGCCAGGAGGGAGCTACTGGAAACACCATATATTTT. The chain links TRBV5-1 to TRBJ1-3, with D hard to call. Germline CDR1 is SGHRS and CDR2 is YFSETQ. V was shortened by 4 bases and J by 2 bases, with 13 bases between the two germline ends. CDR3 length equals 15 residues.

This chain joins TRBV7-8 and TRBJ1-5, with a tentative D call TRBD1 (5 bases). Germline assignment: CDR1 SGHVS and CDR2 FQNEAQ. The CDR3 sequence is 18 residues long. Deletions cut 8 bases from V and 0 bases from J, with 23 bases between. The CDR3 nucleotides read TGTGCCAGCCATATGGAGCTTCGGGGGAGCTATAGCAATCAGCCCCAGCATTTT. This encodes CASHMELRGSYSNQPQHF.

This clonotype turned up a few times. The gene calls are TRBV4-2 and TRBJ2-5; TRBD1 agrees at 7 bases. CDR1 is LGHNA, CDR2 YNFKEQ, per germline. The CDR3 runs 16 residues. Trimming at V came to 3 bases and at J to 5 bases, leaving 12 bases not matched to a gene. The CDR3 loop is CASSQQDRASRETQYF. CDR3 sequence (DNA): TGTGCCAGCAGCCAGCAAGACAGGGCTTCTCGGGAGACCCAGTACTTC.

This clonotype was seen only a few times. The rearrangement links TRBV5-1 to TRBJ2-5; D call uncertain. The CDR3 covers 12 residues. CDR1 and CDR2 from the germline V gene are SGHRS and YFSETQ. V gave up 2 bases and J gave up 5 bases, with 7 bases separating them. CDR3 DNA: TGCGCCAGCAGCTTATTCCTGGAGACCCAGTACTTC. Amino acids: CASSLFLETQYF.

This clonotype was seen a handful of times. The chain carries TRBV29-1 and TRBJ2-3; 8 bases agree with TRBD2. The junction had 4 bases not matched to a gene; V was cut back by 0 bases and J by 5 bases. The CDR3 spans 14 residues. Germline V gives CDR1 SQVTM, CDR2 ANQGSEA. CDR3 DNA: TGCAGCGTTGAAGATCGGGGGGGGGGAGATACGCAGTATTTT. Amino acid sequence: CSVEDRGGGDTQYF.

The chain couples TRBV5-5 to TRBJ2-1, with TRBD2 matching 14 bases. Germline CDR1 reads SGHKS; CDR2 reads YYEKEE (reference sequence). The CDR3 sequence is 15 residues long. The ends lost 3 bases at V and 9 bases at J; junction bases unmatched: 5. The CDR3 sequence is CASSSKTSGRVEQFF. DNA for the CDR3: TGTGCCAGCAGCTCTAAGACTAGCGGGAGGGTTGAGCAGTTCTTC. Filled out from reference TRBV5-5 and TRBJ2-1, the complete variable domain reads DAGVTQSPTHLIKTRGQQVTLRCSPISGHKSVSWYQQVLGQGPQFIFQYYEKEERGRGNFPDRFSARQFPNYSSELNVNALLLGDSALYLCASSSKTSGRVEQFFGPGTRLTVL.

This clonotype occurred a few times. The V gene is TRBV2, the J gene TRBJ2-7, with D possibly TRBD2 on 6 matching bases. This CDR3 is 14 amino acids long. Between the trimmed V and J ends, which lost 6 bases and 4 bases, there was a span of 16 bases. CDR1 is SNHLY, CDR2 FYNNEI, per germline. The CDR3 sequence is CASSGGRGSYEQYF. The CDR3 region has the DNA TGTGCCAGCAGCGGGGGACGGGGATCTTACGAGCAGTACTTC.

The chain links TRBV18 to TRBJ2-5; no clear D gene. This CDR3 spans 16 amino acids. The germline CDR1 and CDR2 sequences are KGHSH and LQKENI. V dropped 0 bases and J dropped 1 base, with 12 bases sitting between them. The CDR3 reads CASSPPFSQSQETQYF. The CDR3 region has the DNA TGTGCCAGCTCACCACCGTTTTCCCAATCCCAAGAGACCCAGTACTTC. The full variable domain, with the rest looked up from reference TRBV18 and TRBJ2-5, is NAGVMQNPRHLVRRRGQEARLRCSPMKGHSHVYWYRQLPEEGLKFMVYLQKENIIDESGMPKERFSAEFPKEGPSILRIQQVVRGDSAAYFCASSPPFSQSQETQYFGPGTRLLVL.

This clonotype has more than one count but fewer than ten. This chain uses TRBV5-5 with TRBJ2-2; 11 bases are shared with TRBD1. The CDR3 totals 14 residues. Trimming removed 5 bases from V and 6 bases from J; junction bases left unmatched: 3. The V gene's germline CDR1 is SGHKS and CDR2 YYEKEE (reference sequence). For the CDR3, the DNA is TGTGCCAGCAGGGTGGGACAGGGGGCCGGGGAGCTGTTTTTT. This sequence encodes CASRVGQGAGELFF.

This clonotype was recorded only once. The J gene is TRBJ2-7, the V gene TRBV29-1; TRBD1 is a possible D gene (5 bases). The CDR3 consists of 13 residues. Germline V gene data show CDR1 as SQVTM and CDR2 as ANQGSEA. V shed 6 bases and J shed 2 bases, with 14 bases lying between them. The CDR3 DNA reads TGCAGCGTAAAGGCAGGGTACACCTACGAGCAGTACTTC. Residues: CSVKAGYTYEQYF.

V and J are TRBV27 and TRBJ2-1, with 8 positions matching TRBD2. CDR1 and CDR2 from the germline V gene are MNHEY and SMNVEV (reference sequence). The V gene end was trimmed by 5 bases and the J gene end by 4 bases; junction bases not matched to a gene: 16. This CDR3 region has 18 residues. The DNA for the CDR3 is TGTGCCAGCAGTCACACGCAATCTAGCGGGCGAGATTACAATGAGCAGTTCTTC. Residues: CASSHTQSSGRDYNEQFF.

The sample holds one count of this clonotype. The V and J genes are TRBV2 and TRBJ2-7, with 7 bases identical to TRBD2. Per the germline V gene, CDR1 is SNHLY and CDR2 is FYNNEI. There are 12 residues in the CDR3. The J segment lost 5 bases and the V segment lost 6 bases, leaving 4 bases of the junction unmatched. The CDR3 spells CASRVGGNEQYV. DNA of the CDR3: TGTGCCAGCAGGGTCGGGGGGAACGAGCAGTACGTC.

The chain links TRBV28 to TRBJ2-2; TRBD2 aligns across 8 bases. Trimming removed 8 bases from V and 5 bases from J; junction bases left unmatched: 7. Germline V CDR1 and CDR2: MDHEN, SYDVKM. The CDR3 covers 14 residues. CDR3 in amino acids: CASGGLDDTGELFF. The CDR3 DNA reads TGTGCCAGCGGGGGACTAGATGATACCGGGGAGCTGTTTTTT.

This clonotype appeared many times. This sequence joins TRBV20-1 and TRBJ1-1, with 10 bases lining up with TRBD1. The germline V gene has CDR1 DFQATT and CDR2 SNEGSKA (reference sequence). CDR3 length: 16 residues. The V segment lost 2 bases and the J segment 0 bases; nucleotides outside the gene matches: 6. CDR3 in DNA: TGCAGTGCTAGAACGACAGGGGGCGGGGTGAACACTGAAGCTTTCTTT. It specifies CSARTTGGGVNTEAFF.

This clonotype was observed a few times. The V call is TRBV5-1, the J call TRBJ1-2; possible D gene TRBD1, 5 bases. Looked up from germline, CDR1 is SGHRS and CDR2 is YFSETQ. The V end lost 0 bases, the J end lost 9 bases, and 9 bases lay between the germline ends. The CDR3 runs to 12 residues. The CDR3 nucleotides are TGCGCCAGCAGCTTGGACAGGCATAGCTACACCTTC. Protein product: CASSLDRHSYTF.

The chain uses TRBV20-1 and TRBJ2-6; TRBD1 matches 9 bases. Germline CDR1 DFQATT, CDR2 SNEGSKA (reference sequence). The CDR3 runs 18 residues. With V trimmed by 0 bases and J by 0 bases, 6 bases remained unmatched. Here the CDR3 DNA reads TGCAGTGCTAGAGATGGGGGGACAGGGACCTCTGGGGCCAACGTCCTGACTTTC. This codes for CSARDGGTGTSGANVLTF.

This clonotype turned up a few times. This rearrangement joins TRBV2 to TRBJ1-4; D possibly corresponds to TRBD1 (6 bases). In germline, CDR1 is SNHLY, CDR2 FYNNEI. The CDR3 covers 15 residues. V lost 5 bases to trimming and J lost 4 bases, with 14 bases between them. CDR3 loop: CASSLARGVNEKLFF. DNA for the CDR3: TGTGCCAGCAGTCTTGCGAGGGGGGTTAATGAAAAACTGTTTTTT.

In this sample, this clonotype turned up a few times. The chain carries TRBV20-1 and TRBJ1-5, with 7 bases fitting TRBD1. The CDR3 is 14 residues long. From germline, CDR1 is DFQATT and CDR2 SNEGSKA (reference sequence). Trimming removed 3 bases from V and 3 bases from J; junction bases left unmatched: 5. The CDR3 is CSARRQGVNQPQHF. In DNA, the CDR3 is TGCAGTGCTAGGCGGCAGGGGGTCAATCAGCCCCAGCATTTT.

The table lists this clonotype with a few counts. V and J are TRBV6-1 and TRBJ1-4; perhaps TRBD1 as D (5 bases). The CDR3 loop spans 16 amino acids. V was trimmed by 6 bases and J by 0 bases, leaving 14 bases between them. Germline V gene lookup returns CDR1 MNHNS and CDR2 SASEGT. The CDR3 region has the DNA TGTGCCAGCAGATCCGGGGCAGCTGCAACTAATGAAAAACTGTTTTTT. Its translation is CASRSGAAATNEKLFF.

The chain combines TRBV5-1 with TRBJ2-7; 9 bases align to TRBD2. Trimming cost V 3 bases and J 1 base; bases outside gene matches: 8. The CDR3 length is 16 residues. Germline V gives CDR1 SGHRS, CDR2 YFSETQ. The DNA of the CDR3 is TGCGCCAGCAGCTCTCTAGCGGGATTTACTTCCTACGAGCAGTACTTC. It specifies CASSSLAGFTSYEQYF.

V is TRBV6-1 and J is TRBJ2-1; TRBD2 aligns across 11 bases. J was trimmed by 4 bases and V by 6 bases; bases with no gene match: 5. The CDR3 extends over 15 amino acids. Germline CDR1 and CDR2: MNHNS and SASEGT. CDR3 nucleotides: TGTGCCAGCAGGACGACTAGCGGGATGTACAATGAGCAGTTCTTC. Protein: CASRTTSGMYNEQFF.

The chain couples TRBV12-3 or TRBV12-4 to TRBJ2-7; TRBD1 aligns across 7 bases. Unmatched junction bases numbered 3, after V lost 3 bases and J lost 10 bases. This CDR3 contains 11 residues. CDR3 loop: CASSFGTDQYF. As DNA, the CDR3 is TGTGCCAGCAGTTTTGGGACAGACCAGTACTTC.

CDR3 DNA sequence: TGTGCCAGCAGCTTTAGCGGGGTACTCTACAATGAGCAGTTCTTC. Its translation is CASSFSGVLYNEQFF. This chain joins TRBV11-2 and TRBJ2-1; 8 bases match TRBD2. J gave up 3 bases and V 3 bases, and 4 bases lay outside the gene matches. This CDR3 is 15 amino acids long. Germline loops: CDR1 SGHAT, CDR2 FQNNGV.